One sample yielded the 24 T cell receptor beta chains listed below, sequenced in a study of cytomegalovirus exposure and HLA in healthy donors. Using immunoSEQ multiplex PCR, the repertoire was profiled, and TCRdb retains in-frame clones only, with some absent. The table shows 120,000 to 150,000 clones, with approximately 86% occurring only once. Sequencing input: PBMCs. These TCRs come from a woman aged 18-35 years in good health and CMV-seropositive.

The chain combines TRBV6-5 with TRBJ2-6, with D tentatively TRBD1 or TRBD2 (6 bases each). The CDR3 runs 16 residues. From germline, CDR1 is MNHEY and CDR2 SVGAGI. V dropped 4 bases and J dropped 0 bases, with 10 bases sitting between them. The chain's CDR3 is CASSSSGASGANVLTF. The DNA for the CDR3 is TGTGCCAGCAGTTCCTCGGGGGCCTCTGGGGCCAACGTCCTGACTTTC.

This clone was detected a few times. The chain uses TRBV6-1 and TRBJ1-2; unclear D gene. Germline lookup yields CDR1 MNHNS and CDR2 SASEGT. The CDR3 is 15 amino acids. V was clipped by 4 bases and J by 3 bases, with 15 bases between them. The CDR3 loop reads CASSGVRTGDYGYTF. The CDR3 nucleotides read TGTGCCAGCAGTGGGGTTCGGACTGGCGACTATGGCTACACCTTC.

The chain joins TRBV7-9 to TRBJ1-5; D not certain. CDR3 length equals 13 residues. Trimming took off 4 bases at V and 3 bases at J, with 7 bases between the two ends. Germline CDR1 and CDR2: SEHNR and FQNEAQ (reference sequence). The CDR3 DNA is TGTGCCAGCAGCTCCGACAACAATCAGCCCCAGCATTTT. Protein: CASSSDNNQPQHF.

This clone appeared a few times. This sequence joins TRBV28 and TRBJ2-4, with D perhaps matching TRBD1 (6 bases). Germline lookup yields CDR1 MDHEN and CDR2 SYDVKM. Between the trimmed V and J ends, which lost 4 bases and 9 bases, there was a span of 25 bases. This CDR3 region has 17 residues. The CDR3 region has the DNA TGTGCCAGCAGTTCCAGGGGCGAGCCGAAGGTCGATGGCATTCAGTACTTC. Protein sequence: CASSSRGEPKVDGIQYF.

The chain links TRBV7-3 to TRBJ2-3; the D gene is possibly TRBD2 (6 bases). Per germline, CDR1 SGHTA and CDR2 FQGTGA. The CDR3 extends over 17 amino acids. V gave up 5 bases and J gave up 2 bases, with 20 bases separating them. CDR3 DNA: TGTGCCAGCAGCCATACTGGACGGGGGATTTACACAGATACGCAGTATTTT. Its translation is CASSHTGRGIYTDTQYF.

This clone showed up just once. The CDR3 protein is CASRPGTGPNNEQFF. The CDR3 bases are TGTGCCAGCAGACCTGGGACAGGGCCGAACAATGAGCAGTTCTTC. V usage is TRBV28 and J usage is TRBJ2-1, with 9 bases identical to TRBD1. The CDR3 is 15 residues long. Trimming at V came to 6 bases and at J to 5 bases, leaving 8 bases not matched to a gene. The V gene's germline CDR1 is MDHEN and CDR2 SYDVKM.

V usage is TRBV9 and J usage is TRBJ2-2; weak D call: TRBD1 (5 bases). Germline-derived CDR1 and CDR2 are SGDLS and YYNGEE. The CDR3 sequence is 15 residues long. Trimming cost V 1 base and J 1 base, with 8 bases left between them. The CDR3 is CASSVSQGNTGELFF. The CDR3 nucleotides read TGTGCCAGCAGCGTATCGCAGGGGAACACCGGGGAGCTGTTTTTT.

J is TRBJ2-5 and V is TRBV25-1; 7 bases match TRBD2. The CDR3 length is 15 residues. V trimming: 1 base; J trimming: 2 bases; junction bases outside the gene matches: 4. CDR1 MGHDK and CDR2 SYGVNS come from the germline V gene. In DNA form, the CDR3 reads TGTGCCAGCAGTGAATTCGGCGGGAGACAAGAGACCCAGTACTTC. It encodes CASSEFGGRQETQYF.

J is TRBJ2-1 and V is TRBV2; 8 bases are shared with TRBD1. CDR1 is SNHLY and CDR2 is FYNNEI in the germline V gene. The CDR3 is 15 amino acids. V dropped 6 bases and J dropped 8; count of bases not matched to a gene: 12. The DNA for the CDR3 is TGTGCCAGCAGCGCTACTCGACAGGGGCGGGATGAGCAGTTCTTC. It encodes CASSATRQGRDEQFF.

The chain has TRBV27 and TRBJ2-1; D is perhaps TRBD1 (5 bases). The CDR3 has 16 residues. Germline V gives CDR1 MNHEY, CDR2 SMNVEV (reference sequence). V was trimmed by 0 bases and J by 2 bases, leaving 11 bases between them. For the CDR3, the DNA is TGTGCCAGCAGTTTATCGGGCAGGGTGACCTACAATGAGCAGTTCTTC. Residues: CASSLSGRVTYNEQFF.

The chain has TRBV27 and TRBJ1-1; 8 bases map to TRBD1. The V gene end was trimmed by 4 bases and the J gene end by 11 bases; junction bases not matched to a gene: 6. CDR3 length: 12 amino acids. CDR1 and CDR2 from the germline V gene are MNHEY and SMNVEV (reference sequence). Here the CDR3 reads CASSSWTGWAFF. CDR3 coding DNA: TGTGCCAGCAGTTCATGGACAGGGTGGGCTTTCTTT.

The CDR3 reads CASIPQVGAGELFF. As DNA, the CDR3 is TGCGCCAGCATACCCCAGGTTGGCGCCGGGGAGCTGTTTTTT. This rearrangement joins TRBV5-1 to TRBJ2-2; D remains unclear. Germline V gives CDR1 SGHRS, CDR2 YFSETQ. V was pared by 6 bases and J by 6 bases, with 15 bases between. The CDR3 sequence is 14 residues long.

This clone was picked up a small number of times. The CDR3 DNA reads as TGTGCCAGCAGTTACTCGATGAACATCAATAATTCACCCCTCCACTTT. Translated: CASSYSMNINNSPLHF. The chain combines TRBV6-5 with TRBJ1-6; D ambiguous. V was trimmed by 0 bases and J by 5 bases, leaving 11 bases between them. Germline CDR1 MNHEY, CDR2 SVGAGI. The CDR3 has 16 residues.

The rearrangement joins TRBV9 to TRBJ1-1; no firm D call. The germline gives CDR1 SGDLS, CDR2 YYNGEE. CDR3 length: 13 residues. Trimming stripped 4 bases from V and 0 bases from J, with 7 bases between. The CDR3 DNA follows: TGTGCCAGCAGCCTCCACTTGAACACTGAAGCTTTCTTT. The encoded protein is CASSLHLNTEAFF.

The CDR3 nucleotides are TGTGCCAGCAGTTTCGACACGCTAGCGAGATACAATGAGCAGTTCTTC. It codes for CASSFDTLARYNEQFF. V usage is TRBV6-4 and J usage is TRBJ2-1, with D maybe TRBD2 (6 bases). Germline values: CDR1 MRHNA, CDR2 SNTAGT. Trimming stripped 5 bases from V and 4 bases from J, with 18 bases between. The CDR3 consists of 16 residues.

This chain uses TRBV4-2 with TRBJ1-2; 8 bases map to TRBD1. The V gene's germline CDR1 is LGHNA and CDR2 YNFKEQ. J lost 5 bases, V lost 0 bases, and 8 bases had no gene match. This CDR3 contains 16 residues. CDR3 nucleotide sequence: TGTGCCAGCAGCCAAGAATTCGGACAGGGCCTTTATGGCTACACCTTC. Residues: CASSQEFGQGLYGYTF.

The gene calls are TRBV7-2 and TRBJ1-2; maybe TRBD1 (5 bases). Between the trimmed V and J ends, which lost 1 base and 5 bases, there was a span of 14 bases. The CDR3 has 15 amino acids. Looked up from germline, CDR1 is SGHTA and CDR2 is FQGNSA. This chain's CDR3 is CASSLGGGAKYGYTF. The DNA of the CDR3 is TGTGCCAGCAGCTTAGGCGGAGGGGCCAAATATGGCTACACCTTC.

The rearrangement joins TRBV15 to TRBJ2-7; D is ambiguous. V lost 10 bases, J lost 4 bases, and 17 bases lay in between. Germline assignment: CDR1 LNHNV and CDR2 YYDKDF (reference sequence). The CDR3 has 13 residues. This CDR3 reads CARIRREQYEQYF. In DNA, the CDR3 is TGTGCCAGAATTAGGCGCGAACAGTACGAGCAGTACTTC.

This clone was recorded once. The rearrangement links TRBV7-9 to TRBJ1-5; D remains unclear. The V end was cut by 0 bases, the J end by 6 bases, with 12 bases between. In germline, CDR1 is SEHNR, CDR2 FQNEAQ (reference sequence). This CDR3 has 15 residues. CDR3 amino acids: CASSLARQEGQPQHF. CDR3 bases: TGTGCCAGCAGCTTAGCGAGGCAGGAGGGTCAGCCCCAGCATTTT.

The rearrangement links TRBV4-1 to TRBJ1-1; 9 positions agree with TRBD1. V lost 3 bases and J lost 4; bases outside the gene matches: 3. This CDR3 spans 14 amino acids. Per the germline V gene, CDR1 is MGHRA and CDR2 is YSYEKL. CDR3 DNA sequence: TGCGCCAGCAGCCAGGGACAGGGAAGCACTGAAGCTTTCTTT. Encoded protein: CASSQGQGSTEAFF.

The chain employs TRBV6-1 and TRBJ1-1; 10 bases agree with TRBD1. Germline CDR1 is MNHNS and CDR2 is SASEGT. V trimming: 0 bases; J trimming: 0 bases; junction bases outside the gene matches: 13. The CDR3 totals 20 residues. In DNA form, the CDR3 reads TGTGCCAGCAGTGAAGCGCTAAAGGGACAGGGGTTTTTCTTGAACACTGAAGCTTTCTTT. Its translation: CASSEALKGQGFFLNTEAFF.

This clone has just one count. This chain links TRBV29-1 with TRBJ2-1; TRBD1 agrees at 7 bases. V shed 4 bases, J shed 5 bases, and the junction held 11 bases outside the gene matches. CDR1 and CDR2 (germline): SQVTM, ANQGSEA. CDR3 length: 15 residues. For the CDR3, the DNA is TGCAGCGTTGTACCGGGACAGAAGGGTGACAATGAGCAGTTCTTC. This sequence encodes CSVVPGQKGDNEQFF.

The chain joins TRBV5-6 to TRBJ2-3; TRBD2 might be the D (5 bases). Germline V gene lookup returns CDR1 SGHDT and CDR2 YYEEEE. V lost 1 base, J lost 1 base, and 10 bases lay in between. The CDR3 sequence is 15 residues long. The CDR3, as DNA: TGTGCCAGCAGCTTGTCTGTGGGAGGCACAGATACGCAGTATTTT. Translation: CASSLSVGGTDTQYF.

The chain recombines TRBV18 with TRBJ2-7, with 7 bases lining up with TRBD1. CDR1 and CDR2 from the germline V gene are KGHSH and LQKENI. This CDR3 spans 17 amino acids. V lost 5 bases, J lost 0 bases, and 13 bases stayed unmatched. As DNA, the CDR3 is TGTGCCAGCTCAGAGAGTTCTGGACAGGTAAGCTCCTACGAGCAGTACTTC. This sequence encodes CASSESSGQVSSYEQYF. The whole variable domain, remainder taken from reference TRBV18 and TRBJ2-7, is NAGVMQNPRHLVRRRGQEARLRCSPMKGHSHVYWYRQLPEEGLKFMVYLQKENIIDESGMPKERFSAEFPKEGPSILRIQQVVRGDSAAYFCASSESSGQVSSYEQYFGPGTRLTVT.